This T cell receptor beta chain was captured by sequencing in a study of STAT3 mutations in large granular lymphocyte leukemia. General study findings and limits: Variable sampling intervals and differing treatment regimens complicated linking therapy response to TCR clonal burden changes. Every T-LGLL patient had at least one immunodominant TCRbeta clonotype.

As regards this clone: Its antigen is unidentified.

Sequenced by immunoSEQ multiplex PCR; TCRdb stores in-frame clones only, minus some. The table shows some 6,000 clones, with about three quarters occurring only once. This sequence originates from a man in his forties with T-cell large granular lymphocyte leukemia. Some clones in this sample may be carry-over from other donors' samples. The specimen sequenced was peripheral blood mononuclear cells.

The CDR3 nucleotides are TGTGCCATCAGTGGGACTAGCCAATACAATGAGCAGTTCTTC. Translation gives CAISGTSQYNEQFF. The chain is built from TRBV10-3 and TRBJ2-1; 8 bases agree with TRBD2. The ends lost 4 bases at V and 4 bases at J; junction bases unmatched: 3. The CDR3 extends over 14 amino acids. Germline V gene sequence: CDR1 ENHRY, CDR2 SYGVKD.